Sequencing of this T cell receptor (beta chain) was carried out in a study of blood T cell repertoires in COVID-19. The germline V and J ends were trimmed by 4 bases and 6 bases, with 20 bases remaining between them. Germline V gene data show CDR1 as MNHEY and CDR2 as SVGAGI. The CDR3 consists of 16 residues. The repertoire was sequenced with immunoSEQ multiplex PCR; TCRdb's copy has only in-frame clones and lacks some. Of 220,000 or so clones in the sample, approximately 83% were seen once. This chain joins TRBV6-5 and TRBJ2-3, with D perhaps matching TRBD2 (7 bases). Source material: PBMCs or T cells enriched from blood (not recorded which). This receptor was taken from a woman in her thirties or forties with acute COVID-19. Written as DNA, the CDR3 is TGTGCCAGCAGTTCCCCGGGGGGCGTAAAGGCGGATACGCAGTATTTT. It is translated as CASSSPGGVKADTQYF.